Described below is a single T cell receptor (beta chain) sequence and its context. Its antigen is unidentified. The data are from a study of vaccination effects on CD4 cells after COVID-19. Study-wide context: ViraFEST used viral peptide pools to expand antigen-specific CD4+ T cells before sequencing. Study-level results: Healthy vaccinees' vaccine-induced clones included only 1 of 255 cross-reacting with common cold coronaviruses.

After around nine days in culture, the CD4+ T cells were isolated. Here immunoSEQ multiplex PCR was the method, and the copy in TCRdb shows in-frame clones only, minus some. In the table there are around 30,000 clones, 70% of which are singletons. The germline V and J ends were trimmed by 0 bases and 0 bases, with 10 bases remaining between them. This CDR3 has 15 amino acids. The germline V gene encodes CDR1 SGHRS and CDR2 YFSETQ. V is TRBV5-1 and J is TRBJ2-7, with D possibly matching TRBD2 (6 bases). The sample here was CD4+ T cells from PBMCs cultured without peptide, taken before COVID-19 vaccination. This receptor was taken from a human donor who received a COVID-19 vaccine. The CDR3 sequence: CASSLDGSGSYEQYF. In DNA, the CDR3 is TGCGCCAGCAGCTTGGATGGTAGCGGCTCCTACGAGCAGTACTTC. The full variable domain, rest sourced from reference TRBV5-1 and TRBJ2-7, is KAGVTQTPRYLIKTRGQQVTLSCSPISGHRSVSWYQQTPGQGLQFLFEYFSETQRNKGNFPGRFSGRQFSNSRSEMNVSTLELGDSALYLCASSLDGSGSYEQYFGPGTRLTVT.